The entry below gives a single T cell receptor beta chain sequence along with its context. As yet, its antigen is unknown. Some clones are missing from TCRdb's copy, which holds only in-frame ones; the method was immunoSEQ multiplex PCR. The sample shows tens of thousands of clones, around 96% of them seen only once. The data stem from a study of cytomegalovirus exposure and HLA in healthy donors. Study observations and caveats: It was around 160 TCR beta chains that were listed as cytomegalovirus-associated. The authors confirmed in vitro that a few CMV-associated chains were specific for CMV antigens. Published work reported that the classifier diagnosed cytomegalovirus status with high specificity and sensitivity. Most observed TCR sequences were rare, whereas some public TCRs were detected in many donors.

The V gene lost 6 bases and the J gene lost 3 bases, with 10 bases spanning the gap. This CDR3 is built from 13 residues. CDR1 MNHEY and CDR2 SMNVEV come from the germline V gene (reference sequence). The rearrangement uses TRBV27 and TRBJ2-3; maybe TRBD2 (6 bases). Sequencing used PBMCs. The origin of this receptor is a woman aged 18-30 years in good health and CMV-seropositive. The CDR3 nucleotides are TGTGCCAGCAGGGAGGGGTTAACAGATACGCAGTATTTT. Its protein product is CASREGLTDTQYF.